The 22 T cell receptor beta chains below come from one sample, sequenced in a study of blood T cell repertoires in COVID-19. Method: immunoSEQ multiplex PCR; TCRdb's copy keeps in-frame clones and lacks some. The sample has 250,000 to 350,000 clones, around 90% seen once. Sequencing input: peripheral blood. The receptor source for this set is a woman between 45 and 65 years old with COVID-19, enrolled during active disease.

The chain links TRBV5-4 to TRBJ1-1, with D unresolved. CDR3 length equals 14 residues. Germline-derived CDR1 and CDR2 are SGHNT and YYREEE (reference sequence). Trimming stripped 3 bases from V and 1 base from J, with 10 bases between. The CDR3 bases are TGTGCCAGCAGCTCCCACAAACAGAACACTGAAGCTTTCTTT. Translation: CASSSHKQNTEAFF.

The rearrangement uses TRBV5-6 and TRBJ2-5; TRBD2 might be the D (6 bases). V gave up 1 base and J gave up 4 bases, with 11 bases separating them. The CDR3 has 14 residues. Germline CDR1 and CDR2: SGHDT and YYEEEE. CDR3 bases: TGTGCCAGCAGCTTGCGGGGGTGGGGAGAGACCCAGTACTTC. This codes for CASSLRGWGETQYF.

The rearrangement links TRBV2 to TRBJ2-7, with TRBD1 matching over 9 bases. This CDR3 has 17 amino acids. V shed 2 bases and J 6 bases; nucleotides not matched to a gene: 14. Germline CDR1 is SNHLY and CDR2 is FYNNEI. The CDR3 region is CASSEFVFWDRVGEQYF. The CDR3 coding sequence is TGTGCCAGCAGTGAATTTGTGTTTTGGGACAGGGTGGGCGAGCAGTACTTC.

The rearrangement links TRBV13 to TRBJ1-2; D gene unclear. Trimming cost V 7 bases and J 5 bases, with 14 bases left between them. CDR1 and CDR2 from the germline V gene are PRHDT and FYEKMQ (reference sequence). The CDR3 is made up of 13 amino acids. CDR3 DNA sequence: TGTGCCAGCAACCTACAGAACGATTATGGCTACACCTTC. Translating gives CASNLQNDYGYTF.

V is TRBV12-5 and J is TRBJ2-1; 8 nucleotides align to TRBD1. This CDR3 contains 14 residues. Germline CDR1 reads LGHNT; CDR2 reads FRNRAP. J was trimmed by 5 bases and V by 3 bases; bases with no gene match: 3. The CDR3 here is CASGFVDRDNEQFF. The DNA of the CDR3 is TGTGCTAGTGGTTTTGTGGACAGGGACAATGAGCAGTTCTTC.

This chain joins TRBV30 and TRBJ1-5, with a weak D call TRBD1 (5 bases). The CDR3 contains 12 residues. Germline V CDR1 and CDR2: GTSNPN, SVGIG (reference sequence). V lost 2 bases and J 7 bases, leaving 9 bases between the germline ends. The CDR3: CAWSIRGQPQHF. In DNA form, the CDR3 reads TGTGCCTGGAGTATAAGGGGACAGCCCCAGCATTTT.

This clone was observed a single time. The CDR3 loop reads CASSFGAERGNTDTQYF. CDR3 in DNA: TGTGCCAGCAGCTTTGGGGCTGAGCGGGGTAACACAGATACGCAGTATTTT. This chain joins TRBV13 and TRBJ2-3; 7 nucleotides match TRBD2. This CDR3 has 17 amino acids. V lost 3 bases to trimming and J lost 2 bases; unmatched junction nucleotides: 11. Germline loops: CDR1 PRHDT, CDR2 FYEKMQ (reference sequence).

This sequence joins TRBV5-1 and TRBJ2-6; 9 positions match TRBD1. With V trimmed by 3 bases and J by 0 bases, 4 bases remained unmatched. The CDR3 covers 17 residues. Germline V lookup: CDR1 SGHRS, CDR2 YFSETQ. CDR3 sequence reads: CASSSQGARSGANVLTF. The CDR3 DNA reads as TGCGCCAGCAGCTCACAGGGGGCACGCTCTGGGGCCAACGTCCTGACTTTC.

This clone showed up just once. The CDR3 DNA reads TGTGCCAGTGGGGGGATGACGACGAACACCGGGGAGCTGTTTTTT. The encoded protein is CASGGMTTNTGELFF. The chain couples TRBV2 to TRBJ2-2; D might be TRBD2 (6 bases). Germline CDR1 is SNHLY and CDR2 is FYNNEI. Trimming took off 9 bases at V and 0 bases at J, with 14 bases between the two ends. CDR3 length equals 15 residues.

The chain is built from TRBV6-5 and TRBJ1-4, with TRBD1 matching over 8 bases. The CDR3 totals 13 residues. J gave up 5 bases and V 8 bases, and 4 bases lay outside the gene matches. The germline V gene encodes CDR1 MNHEY and CDR2 SVGAGI. The CDR3 DNA follows: TGTGCCAGCTGCGGACAGGGCAATGAAAAACTGTTTTTT. Protein product: CASCGQGNEKLFF.

The DNA of the CDR3 is TGTGCCAGCAGCTTTGAGACTGAAGCTTTCTTT. This gives the protein CASSFETEAFF. The chain uses TRBV11-2 and TRBJ1-1; D not certain. From germline, CDR1 is SGHAT and CDR2 FQNNGV. The CDR3 contains 11 residues. V was clipped by 3 bases and J by 5 bases, with 4 bases between them.

The genes are TRBV27 and TRBJ2-7, with D possibly TRBD2 on 7 matching bases. Trimming took off 0 bases at V and 5 bases at J, with 8 bases between the two ends. This CDR3 is 13 amino acids long. From germline, CDR1 is MNHEY and CDR2 SMNVEV (reference sequence). The CDR3 reads CASSLSRGHEQYF. DNA for the CDR3: TGTGCCAGCAGTTTATCGCGGGGGCACGAGCAGTACTTC.

The chain employs TRBV2 and TRBJ2-4; 12 bases line up with TRBD2. The CDR3 has 16 amino acids. Germline V gene data show CDR1 as SNHLY and CDR2 as FYNNEI. The J segment lost 6 bases and the V segment lost 8 bases, leaving 11 bases of the junction unmatched. CDR3 sequence (DNA): TGTGCCAGCGGAGGACTAGCGGGACGGTTGGGAAACATTCAGTACTTC. Its protein product is CASGGLAGRLGNIQYF.

This sequence joins TRBV7-8 and TRBJ1-6; no reliable D call. The CDR3 is 15 amino acids. V lost 1 base and J lost 8, with 12 bases in between. The germline gives CDR1 SGHVS, CDR2 FQNEAQ. The CDR3 loop is CASSLGAGVDSPLHF. CDR3 DNA sequence: TGTGCCAGCAGCTTAGGGGCAGGCGTAGATTCACCCCTCCACTTT. The full variable domain, with the rest looked up from reference TRBV7-8 and TRBJ1-6, is GAGVSQSPRYKVAKRGQDVALRCDPISGHVSLFWYQQALGQGPEFLTYFQNEAQLDKSGLPSDRFFAERPEGSVSTLKIQRTQQEDSAVYLCASSLGAGVDSPLHFGNGTRLTVT.

The chain is built from TRBV5-3 and TRBJ1-4, with D possibly being TRBD1 (5 bases). TRBV5-3 is an ORF; its function is uncertain. V was shortened by 4 bases and J by 3 bases, with 19 bases between the two germline ends. The CDR3 loop spans 17 amino acids. The CDR3 reads CARSTENAGRANEKLFF. In DNA, the CDR3 is TGTGCCAGAAGCACAGAAAATGCAGGGAGGGCTAATGAAAAACTGTTTTTT.

In this sample, this clone turned up once. The CDR3 is CASSQYSGGSYNEQFF. The DNA for the CDR3 is TGTGCCAGCAGCCAATATAGCGGGGGCTCCTACAATGAGCAGTTCTTC. The V gene is TRBV4-2, the J gene TRBJ2-1, with 9 bases fitting TRBD2. The CDR3 is 16 amino acids. Germline V CDR1 and CDR2: LGHNA, YNFKEQ. The J segment lost 0 bases and the V segment lost 2 bases, leaving 2 bases of the junction unmatched.

This clone has just one count. J is TRBJ2-1 and V is TRBV5-5, with D unclear. This CDR3 comprises 13 residues. V dropped 0 bases and J dropped 8 bases, with 9 bases sitting between them. The germline V gene encodes CDR1 SGHKS and CDR2 YYEKEE (reference sequence). The DNA of the CDR3 is TGTGCCAGCAGCTTGGATCCTAGAGATGAGCAGTTCTTC. As protein: CASSLDPRDEQFF.

In DNA form, the CDR3 reads TGTGCCAGTAGTAACCCGGGACAGTTGAACACTGAAGCTTTCTTT. This sequence encodes CASSNPGQLNTEAFF. The chain couples TRBV19 to TRBJ1-1, with 7 bases that match TRBD1. Trimming at V came to 4 bases and at J to 0 bases, leaving 5 bases not matched to a gene. CDR3 size: 15 residues. Per germline, CDR1 LNHDA and CDR2 SQIVND (reference sequence).

CDR3 bases: TGTGCCAGCACGCTAGTCAGGGCAGATACGCAGTATTTT. Residues: CASTLVRADTQYF. The chain joins TRBV2 to TRBJ2-3; D perhaps matches TRBD1 (5 bases). Germline assignment: CDR1 SNHLY and CDR2 FYNNEI. CDR3 length: 13 residues. V shed 7 bases and J shed 4 bases, with 12 bases lying between them. Full variable domain (rest looked up from reference TRBV2 and TRBJ2-3): EPEVTQTPSHQVTQMGQEVILRCVPISNHLYFYWYRQILGQKVEFLVSFYNNEISEKSEIFDDQFSVERPDGSNFTLKIRSTKLEDSAMYFCASTLVRADTQYFGPGTRLTVL.

Worth noting for this clone: One end of the junction varies from germline; a read error may be responsible. Other DNA sequences in this sample translate to the same CDR3. The chain uses TRBV7-2 and TRBJ2-7; 8 bases agree with TRBD2. Germline values: CDR1 SGHTA, CDR2 FQGNSA. The CDR3 is 15 amino acids. CDR3 sequence reads: CASSLAGTSPYEQYF. The CDR3 DNA follows: TGTGCCAGCAGCCTAGCCGGGACTAGTCCCTACGAGCAGTACTTC.

The chain has TRBV5-4 and TRBJ2-4; 10 positions agree with TRBD2. The CDR3 spans 17 residues. The V segment lost 0 bases and the J segment 7 bases; nucleotides outside the gene matches: 10. Germline V gives CDR1 SGHNT, CDR2 YYREEE (reference sequence). The CDR3 nucleotides are TGTGCCAGCAGCTTGGCCGCTAGCGGGAGAGGGGGGAACATTCAGTACTTC. As protein: CASSLAASGRGGNIQYF.

This chain links TRBV5-1 with TRBJ1-3, with D hard to call. The germline gives CDR1 SGHRS, CDR2 YFSETQ. This CDR3 has 13 residues. V lost 2 bases and J 2 bases, leaving 5 bases between the germline ends. This CDR3 is CASSFDTGNTIYF. The CDR3 DNA reads as TGCGCCAGCAGCTTTGACACTGGAAACACCATATATTTT.